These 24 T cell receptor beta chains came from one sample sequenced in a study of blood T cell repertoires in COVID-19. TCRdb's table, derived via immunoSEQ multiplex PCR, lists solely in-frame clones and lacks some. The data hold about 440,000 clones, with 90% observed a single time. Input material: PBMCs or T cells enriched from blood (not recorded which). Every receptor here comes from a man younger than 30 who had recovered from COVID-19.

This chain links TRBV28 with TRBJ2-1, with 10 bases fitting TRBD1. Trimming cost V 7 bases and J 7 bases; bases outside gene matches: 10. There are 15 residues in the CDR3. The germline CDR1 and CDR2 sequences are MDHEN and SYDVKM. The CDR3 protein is CASMSGTGDRNEQFF. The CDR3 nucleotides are TGTGCCAGCATGTCCGGGACAGGGGATAGAAATGAGCAGTTCTTC.

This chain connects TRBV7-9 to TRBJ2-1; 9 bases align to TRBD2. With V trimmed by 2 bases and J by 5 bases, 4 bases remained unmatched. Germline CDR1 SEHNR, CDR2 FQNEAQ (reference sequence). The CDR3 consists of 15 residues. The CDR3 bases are TGTGCCAGCAGCTTAACTCTAGCGGGAAACAATGAGCAGTTCTTC. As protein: CASSLTLAGNNEQFF.

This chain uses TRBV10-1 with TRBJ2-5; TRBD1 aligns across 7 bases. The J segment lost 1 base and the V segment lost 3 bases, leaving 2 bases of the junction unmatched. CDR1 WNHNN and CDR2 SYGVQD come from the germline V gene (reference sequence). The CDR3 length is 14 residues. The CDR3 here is CASSDGTVQETQYF. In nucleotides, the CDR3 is TGCGCCAGCAGTGACGGGACAGTCCAAGAGACCCAGTACTTC.

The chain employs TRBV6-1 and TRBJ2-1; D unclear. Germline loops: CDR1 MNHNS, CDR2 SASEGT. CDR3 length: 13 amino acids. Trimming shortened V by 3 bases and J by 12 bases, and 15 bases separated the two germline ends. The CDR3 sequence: CASSDPIRSGQFF. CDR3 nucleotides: TGTGCCAGCAGTGATCCCATTAGGTCGGGGCAGTTCTTC.

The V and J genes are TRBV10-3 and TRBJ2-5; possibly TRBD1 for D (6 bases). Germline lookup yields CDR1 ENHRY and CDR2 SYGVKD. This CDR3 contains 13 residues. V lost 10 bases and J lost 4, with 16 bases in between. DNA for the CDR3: TGTGCCACCAACCCTTTCAGGGGAGAGACCCAGTACTTC. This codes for CATNPFRGETQYF.

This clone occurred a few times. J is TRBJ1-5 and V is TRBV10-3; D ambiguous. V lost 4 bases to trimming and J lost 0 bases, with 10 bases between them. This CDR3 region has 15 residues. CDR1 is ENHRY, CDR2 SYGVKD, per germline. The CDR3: CAISVKGDSNQPQHF. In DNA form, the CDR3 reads TGTGCCATCAGTGTTAAAGGAGATAGCAATCAGCCCCAGCATTTT.

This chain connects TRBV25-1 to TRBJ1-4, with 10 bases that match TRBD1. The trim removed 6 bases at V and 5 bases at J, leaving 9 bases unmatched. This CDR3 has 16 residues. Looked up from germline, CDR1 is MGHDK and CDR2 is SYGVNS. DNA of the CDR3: TGTGCCAGCAGCCCCGCCCCGGGACAGGGGAATGAAAAACTGTTTTTT. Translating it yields CASSPAPGQGNEKLFF.

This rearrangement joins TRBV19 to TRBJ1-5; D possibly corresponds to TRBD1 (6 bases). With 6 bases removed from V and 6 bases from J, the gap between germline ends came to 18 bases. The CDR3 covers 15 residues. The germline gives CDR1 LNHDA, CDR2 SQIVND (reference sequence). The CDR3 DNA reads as TGTGCCAGTAGCCCCCTAGGGGGGGCGATTCAGCCCCAGCATTTT. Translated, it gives CASSPLGGAIQPQHF.

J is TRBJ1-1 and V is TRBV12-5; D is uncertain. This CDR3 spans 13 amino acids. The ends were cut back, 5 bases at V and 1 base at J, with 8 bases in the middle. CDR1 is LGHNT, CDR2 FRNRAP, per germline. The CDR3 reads CASGPDWNTEAFF. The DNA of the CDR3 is TGTGCTAGTGGTCCGGACTGGAACACTGAAGCTTTCTTT.

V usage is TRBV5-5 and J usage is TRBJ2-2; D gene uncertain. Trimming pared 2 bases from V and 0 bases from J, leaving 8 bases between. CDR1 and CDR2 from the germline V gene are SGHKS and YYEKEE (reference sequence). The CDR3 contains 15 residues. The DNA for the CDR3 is TGTGCCAGCAGCTTAGCACAGTCGAACACCGGGGAGCTGTTTTTT. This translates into CASSLAQSNTGELFF.

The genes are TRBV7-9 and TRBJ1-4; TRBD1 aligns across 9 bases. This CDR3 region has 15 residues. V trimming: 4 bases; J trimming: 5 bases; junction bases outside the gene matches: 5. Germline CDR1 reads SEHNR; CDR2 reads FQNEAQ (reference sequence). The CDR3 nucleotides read TGTGCCAGCAGCTCCCACGGACAGGGGAATGAAAAACTGTTTTTT. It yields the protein CASSSHGQGNEKLFF.

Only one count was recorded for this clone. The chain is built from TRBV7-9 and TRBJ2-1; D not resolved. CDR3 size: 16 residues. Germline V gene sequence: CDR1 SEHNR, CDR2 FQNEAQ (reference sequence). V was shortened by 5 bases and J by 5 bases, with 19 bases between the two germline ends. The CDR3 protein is CASSPRRIPGNNEQFF. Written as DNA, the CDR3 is TGTGCCAGCAGCCCGAGACGGATTCCAGGCAACAATGAGCAGTTCTTC.

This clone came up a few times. The CDR3 sequence: CASSQGGGPATNEKLFF. The CDR3 nucleotides read TGCGCCAGCAGCCAAGGAGGGGGACCTGCAACTAATGAAAAACTGTTTTTT. The rearrangement uses TRBV4-1 and TRBJ1-4, with D maybe TRBD1 (6 bases). The V end was cut by 1 base, the J end by 0 bases, with 12 bases between. The CDR3 is 17 amino acids. The germline V gene encodes CDR1 MGHRA and CDR2 YSYEKL.

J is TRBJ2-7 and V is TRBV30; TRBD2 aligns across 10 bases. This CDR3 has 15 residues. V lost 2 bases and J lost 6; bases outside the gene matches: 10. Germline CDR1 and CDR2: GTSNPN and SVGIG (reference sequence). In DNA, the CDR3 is TGTGCCTGGAGTACGGGCGCTAGCGGGAGCGGCGAGCAGTACTTC. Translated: CAWSTGASGSGEQYF.

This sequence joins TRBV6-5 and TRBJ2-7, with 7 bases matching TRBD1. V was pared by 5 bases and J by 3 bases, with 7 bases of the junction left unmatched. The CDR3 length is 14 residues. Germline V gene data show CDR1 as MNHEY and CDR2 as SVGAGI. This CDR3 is CASSTRTGNYEQYF. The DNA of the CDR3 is TGTGCCAGCAGTACCCGGACAGGAAACTACGAGCAGTACTTC.

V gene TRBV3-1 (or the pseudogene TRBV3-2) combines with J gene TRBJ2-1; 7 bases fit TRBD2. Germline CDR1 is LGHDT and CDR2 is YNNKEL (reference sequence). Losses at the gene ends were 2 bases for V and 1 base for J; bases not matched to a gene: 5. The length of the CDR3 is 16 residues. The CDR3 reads CASSQYSGGSYNEQFF. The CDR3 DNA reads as TGTGCCAGCAGCCAATATTCGGGGGGATCCTACAATGAGCAGTTCTTC.

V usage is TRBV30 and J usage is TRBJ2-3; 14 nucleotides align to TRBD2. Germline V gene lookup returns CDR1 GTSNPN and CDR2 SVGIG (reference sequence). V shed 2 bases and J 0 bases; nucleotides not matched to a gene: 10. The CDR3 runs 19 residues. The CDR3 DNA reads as TGTGCCTGGAGTACCCGACTAGCGGGAGGGAGGGCTAGCACAGATACGCAGTATTTT. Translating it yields CAWSTRLAGGRASTDTQYF.

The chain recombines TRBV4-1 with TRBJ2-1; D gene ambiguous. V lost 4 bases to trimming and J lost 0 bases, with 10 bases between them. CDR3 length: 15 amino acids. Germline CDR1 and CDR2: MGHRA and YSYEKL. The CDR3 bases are TGCGCCAGCAGCCCGGTAGCTAGCTCCTACAATGAGCAGTTCTTC. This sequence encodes CASSPVASSYNEQFF.

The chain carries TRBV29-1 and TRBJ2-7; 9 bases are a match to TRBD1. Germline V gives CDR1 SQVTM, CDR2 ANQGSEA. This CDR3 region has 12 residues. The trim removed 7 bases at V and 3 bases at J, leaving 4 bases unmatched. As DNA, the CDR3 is TGCAGCGGGAGACAGGGGGACTACGAGCAGTACTTC. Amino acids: CSGRQGDYEQYF.

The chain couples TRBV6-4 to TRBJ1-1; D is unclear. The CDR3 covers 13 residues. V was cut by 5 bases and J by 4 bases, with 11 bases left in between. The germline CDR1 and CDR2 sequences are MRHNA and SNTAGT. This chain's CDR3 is CASSLNAGTEAFF. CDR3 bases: TGTGCCAGCAGTCTGAATGCGGGCACTGAAGCTTTCTTT.

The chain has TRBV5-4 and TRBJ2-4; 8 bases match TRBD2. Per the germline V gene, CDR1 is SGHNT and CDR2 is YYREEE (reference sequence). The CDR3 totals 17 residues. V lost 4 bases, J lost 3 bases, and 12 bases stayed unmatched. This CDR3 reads CASSDHSGTSYKNIQYF. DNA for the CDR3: TGTGCCAGCAGCGACCACTCCGGGACTAGTTACAAAAACATTCAGTACTTC.

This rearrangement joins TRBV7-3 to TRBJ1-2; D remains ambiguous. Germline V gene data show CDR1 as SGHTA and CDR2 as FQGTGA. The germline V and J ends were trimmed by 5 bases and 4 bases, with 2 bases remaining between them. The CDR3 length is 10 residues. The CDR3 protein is CASSRYGYTF. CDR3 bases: TGTGCCAGCAGCCGCTATGGCTACACCTTC.

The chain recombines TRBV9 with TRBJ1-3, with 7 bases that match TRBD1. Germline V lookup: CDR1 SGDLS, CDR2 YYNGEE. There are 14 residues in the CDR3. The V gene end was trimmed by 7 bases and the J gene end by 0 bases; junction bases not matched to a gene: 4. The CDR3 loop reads CASADRPSGNTIYF. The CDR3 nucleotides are TGTGCCAGCGCGGACAGGCCCTCTGGAAACACCATATATTTT.

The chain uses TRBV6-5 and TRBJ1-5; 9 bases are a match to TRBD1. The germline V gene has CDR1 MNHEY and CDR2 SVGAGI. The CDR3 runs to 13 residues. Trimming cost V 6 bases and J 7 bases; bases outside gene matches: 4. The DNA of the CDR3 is TGTGCCAGCAGGAGACAGGGGGAACAGCCCCAGCATTTT. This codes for CASRRQGEQPQHF.